The clone carrying this T cell receptor (beta chain) was detected a few times. What it binds is unknown. This sample was included in a study of T cell responses to AZD1222 COVID-19 vaccine. Samples with a second dose at about 4 or about 12 weeks were pooled together. Method: immunoSEQ multiplex PCR; TCRdb's copy keeps in-frame clones and lacks some. The sample records 90,000 or so clones, more than 70% being singletons. Study conclusions and caveats: The donors showed a predominance of white British ancestry and of females, with possible underestimation of clonal diversity. Recipients of two AZD1222 doses showed rising Spike-specific TCR breadth and depth.

The sequences come from peripheral blood, collected 28 days after the second AZD1222 dose. The clonotype originates from an adult who received the AZD1222 COVID-19 vaccine.

CDR3: CASSDNPVLINYGYTF. In nucleotides, the CDR3 is TGTGCCAGCAGTGATAACCCGGTATTGATTAACTATGGCTACACCTTC. The chain is built from TRBV6-1 and TRBJ1-2; D uncertain. CDR3 length: 16 amino acids. V was shortened by 3 bases and J by 1 base, with 15 bases between the two germline ends. From germline, CDR1 is MNHNS and CDR2 SASEGT.